Detailed here is one T cell receptor (beta chain). Its cognate antigen has yet to be identified. Qualities for individual bases were not recorded, and no much larger clone is one base off. The source of the sample is a study of CD8+ T cells in alopecia areata (dated by TCRdb to 2017 to 2018). Background for the entire study: The treated patients, all with moderate-to-severe alopecia areata, were enrolled in an open-label pilot trial of oral tofacitinib given at 5 to 10 mg twice daily. Tofacitinib was given for 6 to 18 months, followed by 6 months of follow-up off drug to assess delayed response and recurrence. For the treated patients, the SALT score, which quantifies what percentage of scalp surface area is affected, served as the measure of disease severity. Scalp tissue and sorted CD4+ and CD8+ peripheral blood T cells from patchy and totalis/universalis alopecia areata patients and from healthy controls were covered by human TCRbeta sequencing. To study T cell clonal expansion in alopecia areata, the researchers applied high-throughput TCRbeta sequencing to both the C3H/HeJ mouse model and human patients. immunoSEQ multiplex PCR using 35 Vbeta forward primers and 13 Jbeta reverse primers was used to amplify TCRbeta CDR3 regions. RNA came from the PAXgene miRNA kit for fixed scalp, the miRNeasy kit for PBMCs, and the RNeasy kit for mouse skin. Scalp clonality was compared across normal scalp (n=4), patchy alopecia areata scalp (n=8), and alopecia totalis/universalis scalp (n=8). Patients on tofacitinib were biopsied at baseline and after 4 and 24 weeks of treatment, and several of the patients also had a later scalp biopsy. Here is what the overall study found, with its caveats: Scalp clonality and the number of expanded CD8+ clones among the top 100 scalp clones were significantly decreased by tofacitinib. Many expanded lesional clones persisted in scalp and blood during tofacitinib treatment, which may partly explain relapse after stopping treatment. Because the treated cohort was small and included a single nonresponder, larger studies are needed to assess links between baseline CD8+ expansion and response. Compared with normal scalp, lesional scalp, particularly in alopecia totalis/universalis, had higher clonality and more expanded CD8+ clones, which suggests antigenic drive. Resident alphabeta T cells in normal human skin are also sequenced, complicating scalp TCR repertoire analysis, unlike mouse skin dominated by gammadelta T cells. TCR sequences shared between patients were less clear than in mice, possibly partly because of HLA diversity in the patient population.

V is pared back by 8 bases and J by 4 bases, with 19 bases lying between the germline termini. CDR1 is given as MNHNS and CDR2 as SASEGT, both from the germline V gene. CDR3 length: 15 amino acids, cysteine to phenylalanine. Only the CDR3 DNA stays, 45 bases, in frame from base 1. Per the publication, the treatment or condition label means: oral pan-JAK inhibitor, 5-10 mg twice daily. Lesional scalp punch biopsies and peripheral blood were obtained from alopecia areata patients. After PBMCs were isolated by density centrifugation and stained for CD3, CD4 and CD8, a FACSAria was used to sort CD4+ and CD8+ T cells. Preparation of the library involved the immunoSEQ multiplex PCR assay. To provide template for TCR sequencing, every sample had RNA extracted and reverse transcribed into cDNA. First-strand cDNA was synthesized with SuperScript III using a 2:1 mix of oligo-dT and random hexamers. A synthetic immune receptor repertoire was used to gauge amplification bias, and whatever bias remained was removed computationally. The authors' analysis ran thus. Raw reads were preprocessed for error removal, and CDR3 was defined according to IMGT conventions as running from the conserved cysteine to phenylalanine. Clonality was calculated as 1 minus Shannon entropy normalized by log2 of the number of productive unique TCRs. CD4 or CD8 identity of scalp clones was inferred by cross-referencing scalp TCRbeta sequences with sorted blood CD4 and CD8 repertoires. This immuneACCESS table, as held by TCRdb, lists in-frame sequences with V and J called but not all clones. Of the missing ones, under half trace to an unresolved V gene in checked studies; the others have no known cause. The V and J calls and the clone size are those of that table, but D and trimming were determined from the DNA. For this sample the table gives roughly 280,000 clones, of which 50% to 75% were detected only once. The ten most abundant clones make up around 0.92% of the sample.

The rearrangement joined TRBV6-1 to TRBJ2-3; TRBD2 could be the D gene, as 6 bases match. Sequences were derived from CD4+ T cells sorted from blood, sampled at week 52, from a patient treated with tofacitinib. The sequence derives from a human donor with alopecia areata. The CDR3 protein: CASGVELARADTQYF. The DNA sequence reads TGTGCCAGCGGGGTGGAGCTAGCGAGGGCAGATACGCAGTATTTT.